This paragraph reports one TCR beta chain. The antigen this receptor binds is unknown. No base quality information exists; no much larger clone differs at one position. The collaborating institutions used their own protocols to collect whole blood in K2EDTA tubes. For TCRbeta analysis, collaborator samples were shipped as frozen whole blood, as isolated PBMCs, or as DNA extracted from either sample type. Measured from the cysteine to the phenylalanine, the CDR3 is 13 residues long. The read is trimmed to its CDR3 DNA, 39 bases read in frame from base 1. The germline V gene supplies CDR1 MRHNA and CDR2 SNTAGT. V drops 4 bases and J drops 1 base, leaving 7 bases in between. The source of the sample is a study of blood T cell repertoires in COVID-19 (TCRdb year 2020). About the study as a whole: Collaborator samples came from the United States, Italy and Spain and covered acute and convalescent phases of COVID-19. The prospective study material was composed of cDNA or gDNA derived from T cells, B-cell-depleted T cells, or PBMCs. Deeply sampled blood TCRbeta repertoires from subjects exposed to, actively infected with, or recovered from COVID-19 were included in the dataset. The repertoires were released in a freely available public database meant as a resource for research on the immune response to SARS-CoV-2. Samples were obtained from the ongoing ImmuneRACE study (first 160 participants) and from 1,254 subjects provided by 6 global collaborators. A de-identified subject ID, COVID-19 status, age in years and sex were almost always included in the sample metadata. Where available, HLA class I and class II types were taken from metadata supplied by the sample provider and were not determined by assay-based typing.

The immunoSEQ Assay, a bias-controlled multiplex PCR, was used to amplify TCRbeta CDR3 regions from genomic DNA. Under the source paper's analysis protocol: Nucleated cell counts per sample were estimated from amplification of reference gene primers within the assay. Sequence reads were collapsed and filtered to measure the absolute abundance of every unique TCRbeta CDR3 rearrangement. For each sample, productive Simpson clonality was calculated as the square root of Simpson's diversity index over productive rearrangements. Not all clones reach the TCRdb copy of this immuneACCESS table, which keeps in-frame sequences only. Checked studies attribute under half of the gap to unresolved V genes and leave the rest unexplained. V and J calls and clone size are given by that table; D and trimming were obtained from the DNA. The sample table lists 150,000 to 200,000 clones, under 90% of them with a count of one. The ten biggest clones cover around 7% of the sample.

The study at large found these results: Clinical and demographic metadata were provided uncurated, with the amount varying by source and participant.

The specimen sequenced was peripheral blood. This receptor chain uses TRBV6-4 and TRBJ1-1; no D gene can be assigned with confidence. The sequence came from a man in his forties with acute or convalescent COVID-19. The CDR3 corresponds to CASSANTNTEAFF. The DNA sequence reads TGTGCCAGCAGTGCGAACACGAACACTGAAGCTTTCTTT.